This T cell receptor beta chain came from a study of Ad26.COV2.S vaccination and SARS-CoV-2 variants. Overall study context: Ad26.COV2.S given intramuscularly, once or twice 56 days apart. Study-wide results and limits: Post-vaccination spike-specific CD8+ and CD4+ T cell responses reportedly had substantial breadth. It was found that vaccine and placebo recipients had similar non-spike TCR breadth. Spike-specific TCR breadth in vaccine recipients exceeded that seen in placebo recipients.

Described treatment: 15 to 20 received Ad26.COV2.S at low or high dose, single or two shots; a few received placebo; per-sample allocation not given. Sampling was performed 63 days after the first vaccine or placebo injection. About this clone itself: Its antigen is unknown.

Germline V gives CDR1 KGHSH, CDR2 LQKENI. Trimming removed 2 bases at V and 0 bases at J, with 11 bases between. The CDR3 loop spans 15 amino acids. Sequenced by immunoSEQ multiplex PCR; TCRdb stores in-frame clones only, minus some. The table has 300,000 to 400,000 clones, 86% seen once. This TCR was recovered from a person aged 18-65 years who received the Ad26.COV2.S COVID-19 vaccine or a placebo. Source: peripheral blood, taken in a trial of Ad26.COV2.S vaccine versus placebo. The chain joins TRBV18 to TRBJ2-7; possible D gene TRBD1, 6 bases. The CDR3 bases are TGTGCCAGCTCACCAGGGGGCTCACTCTCCTACGAGCAGTACTTC. Translating gives CASSPGGSLSYEQYF.